Below, 5 T cell receptor beta chains from the same sample are listed, as sequenced in a study of blood T cell repertoires in COVID-19. Profiling relied on immunoSEQ multiplex PCR, and the TCRdb table lists in-frame clones only, not all of them. The table lists roughly 230,000 clones, 85% to 90% of them singletons. Sequences were obtained from peripheral blood. These receptor sequences come from a woman aged 55-75 years with COVID-19, enrolled during active disease.

V gene TRBV19 combines with J gene TRBJ1-5; 7 nucleotides agree with TRBD1. Germline loops: CDR1 LNHDA, CDR2 SQIVND (reference sequence). The CDR3 runs 13 residues. The J segment lost 13 bases and the V segment lost 4 bases, leaving 10 bases of the junction unmatched. The CDR3 DNA sequence: TGTGCCAGTAGTAAAAACCCTCAGGGGGGACAGCATTTT. Translation gives CASSKNPQGGQHF.

This chain joins TRBV9 and TRBJ2-2; 12 bases map to TRBD2. V lost 5 bases and J lost 10; bases outside the gene matches: 9. The V gene's germline CDR1 is SGDLS and CDR2 YYNGEE. The CDR3 is made up of 15 amino acids. CDR3 protein: CASSSLAGGNEELFF. CDR3 nucleotides: TGTGCCAGCAGTAGTCTAGCGGGGGGGAACGAGGAGCTGTTTTTT.

The V call is TRBV15, the J call TRBJ2-3; the D is unclear. The V and J ends lost 5 bases and 3 bases respectively, with 15 bases between them. This CDR3 contains 15 residues. In germline, CDR1 is LNHNV, CDR2 YYDKDF (reference sequence). The CDR3 loop reads CATSAPGSPTDTQYF. In DNA, the CDR3 is TGTGCCACCAGCGCCCCCGGGTCTCCGACAGATACGCAGTATTTT.

This rearrangement joins TRBV9 to TRBJ2-7; 10 positions match TRBD2. V shed 2 bases and J 4 bases; nucleotides not matched to a gene: 3. Germline assignment: CDR1 SGDLS and CDR2 YYNGEE. The CDR3 is 14 residues long. The CDR3 DNA sequence: TGTGCCAGCAGCGTGGGGACTAGCGATTACGAGCAGTACTTC. This translates into CASSVGTSDYEQYF.

The rearrangement joins TRBV7-2 to TRBJ1-2, with no clear D. Germline CDR1 reads SGHTA; CDR2 reads FQGNSA. The germline V and J ends were trimmed by 1 base and 8 bases, with 14 bases remaining between them. The CDR3 spans 14 residues. The chain's CDR3 is CASSLEAGSGGYTF. CDR3 sequence (DNA): TGTGCCAGCAGCTTAGAGGCGGGATCGGGCGGCTACACCTTC.